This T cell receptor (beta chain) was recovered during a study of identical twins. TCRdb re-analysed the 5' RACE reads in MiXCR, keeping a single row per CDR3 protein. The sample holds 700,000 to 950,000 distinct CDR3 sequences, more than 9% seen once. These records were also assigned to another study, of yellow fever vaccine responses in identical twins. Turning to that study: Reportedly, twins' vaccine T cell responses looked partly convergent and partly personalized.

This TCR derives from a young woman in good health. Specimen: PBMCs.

The CDR3 nucleotides read TGTGCCAGCAGTCCTCGAAAGGGACTAGCCACGAATGAGCAGTTCTTC. Its translation: CASSPRKGLATNEQFF. This rearrangement joins TRBV27 to TRBJ2-1; 9 bases line up with TRBD2. This CDR3 contains 16 residues. Germline loops: CDR1 MNHEY, CDR2 SMNVEV (reference sequence). V was pared by 5 bases and J by 7 bases, with 12 bases of the junction left unmatched.